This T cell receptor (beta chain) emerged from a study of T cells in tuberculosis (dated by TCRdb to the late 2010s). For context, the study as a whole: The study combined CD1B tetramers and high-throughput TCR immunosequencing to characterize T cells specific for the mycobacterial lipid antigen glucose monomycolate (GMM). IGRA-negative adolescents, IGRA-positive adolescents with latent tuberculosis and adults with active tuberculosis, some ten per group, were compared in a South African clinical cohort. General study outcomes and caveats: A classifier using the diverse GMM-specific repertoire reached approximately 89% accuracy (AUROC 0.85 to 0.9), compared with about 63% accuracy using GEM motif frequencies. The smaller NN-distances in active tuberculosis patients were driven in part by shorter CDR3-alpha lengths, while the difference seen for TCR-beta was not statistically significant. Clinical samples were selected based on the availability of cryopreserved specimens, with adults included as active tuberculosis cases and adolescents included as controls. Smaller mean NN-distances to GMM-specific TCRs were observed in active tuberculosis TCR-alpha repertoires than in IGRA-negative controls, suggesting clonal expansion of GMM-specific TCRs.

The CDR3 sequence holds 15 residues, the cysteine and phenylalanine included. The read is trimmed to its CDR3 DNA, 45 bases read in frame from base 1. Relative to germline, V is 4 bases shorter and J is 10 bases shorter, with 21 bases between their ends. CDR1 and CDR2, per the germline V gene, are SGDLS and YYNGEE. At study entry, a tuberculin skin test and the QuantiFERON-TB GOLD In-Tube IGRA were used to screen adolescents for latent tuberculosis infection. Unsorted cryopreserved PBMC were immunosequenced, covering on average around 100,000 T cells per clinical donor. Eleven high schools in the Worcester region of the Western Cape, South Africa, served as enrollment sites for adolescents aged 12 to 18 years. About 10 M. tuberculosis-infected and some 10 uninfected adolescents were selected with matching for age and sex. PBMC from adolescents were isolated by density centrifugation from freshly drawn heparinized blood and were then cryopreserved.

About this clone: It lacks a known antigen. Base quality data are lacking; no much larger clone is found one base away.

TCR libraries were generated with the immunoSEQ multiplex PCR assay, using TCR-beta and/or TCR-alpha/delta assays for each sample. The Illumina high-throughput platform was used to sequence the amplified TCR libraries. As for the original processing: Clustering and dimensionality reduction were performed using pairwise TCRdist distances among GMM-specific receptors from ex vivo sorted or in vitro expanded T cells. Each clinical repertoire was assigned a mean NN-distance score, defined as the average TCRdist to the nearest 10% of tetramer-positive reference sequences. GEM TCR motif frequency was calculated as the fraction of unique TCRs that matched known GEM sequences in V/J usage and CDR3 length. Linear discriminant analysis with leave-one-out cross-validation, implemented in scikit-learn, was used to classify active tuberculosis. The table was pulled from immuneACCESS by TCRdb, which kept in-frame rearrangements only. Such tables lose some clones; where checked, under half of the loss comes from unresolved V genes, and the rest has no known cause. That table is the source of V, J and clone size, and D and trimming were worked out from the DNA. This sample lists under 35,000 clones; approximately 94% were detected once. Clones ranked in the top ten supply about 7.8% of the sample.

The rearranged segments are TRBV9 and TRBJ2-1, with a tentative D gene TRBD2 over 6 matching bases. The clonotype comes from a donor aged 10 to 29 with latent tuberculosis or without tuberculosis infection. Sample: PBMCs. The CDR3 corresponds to CASSSLTGAITEQFF. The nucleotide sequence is TGTGCCAGCAGCTCCCTGACGGGAGCGATCACGGAGCAGTTCTTC.